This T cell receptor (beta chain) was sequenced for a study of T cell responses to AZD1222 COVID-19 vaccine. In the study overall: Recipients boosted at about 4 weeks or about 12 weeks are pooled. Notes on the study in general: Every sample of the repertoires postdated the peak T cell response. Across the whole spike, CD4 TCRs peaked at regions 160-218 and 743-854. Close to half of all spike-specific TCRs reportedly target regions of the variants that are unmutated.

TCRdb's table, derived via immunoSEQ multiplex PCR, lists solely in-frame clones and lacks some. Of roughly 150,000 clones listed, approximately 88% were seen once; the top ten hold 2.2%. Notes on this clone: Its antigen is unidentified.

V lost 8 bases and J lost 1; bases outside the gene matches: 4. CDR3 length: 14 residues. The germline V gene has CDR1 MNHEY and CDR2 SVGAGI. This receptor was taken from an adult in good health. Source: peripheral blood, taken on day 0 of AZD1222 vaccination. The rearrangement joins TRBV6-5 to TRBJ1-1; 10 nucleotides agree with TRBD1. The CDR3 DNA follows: TGTGCCAGCTGGACAGGGGGGGGGAACACTGAAGCTTTCTTT. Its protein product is CASWTGGGNTEAFF.